These 32 T cell receptor beta chains were all obtained from the same sample, sequenced in a study of cytomegalovirus exposure and HLA in healthy donors. A multiplex PCR was run with 60 Vbeta primers and 13 Jbeta primers. Produced via immunoSEQ multiplex PCR; TCRdb's table is partial and in-frame only. The table has under 250,000 clones, about 80% seen once. Material: PBMCs. These TCRs come from a woman aged 25-40 years in good health and CMV-seronegative.

V and J are TRBV5-4 and TRBJ2-1, with D possibly TRBD2 on 6 matching bases. CDR1 is SGHNT and CDR2 is YYREEE in the germline V gene (reference sequence). The V and J ends lost 4 bases and 7 bases respectively, with 12 bases between them. This CDR3 region has 13 residues. The CDR3 spells CASSGGGFNEQFF. Here the CDR3 DNA reads TGTGCCAGCAGCGGTGGGGGGTTTAATGAGCAGTTCTTC.

This sequence joins TRBV19 and TRBJ2-3; weak D call: TRBD1 (6 bases). Trimming cost V 6 bases and J 6 bases, with 7 bases left between them. CDR3 size: 11 residues. Germline lookup yields CDR1 LNHDA and CDR2 SQIVND (reference sequence). This CDR3 is CASSRGDTQYF. The DNA for the CDR3 is TGTGCCAGTAGCAGGGGCGATACGCAGTATTTT.

This clone is large. V and J are TRBV4-2 and TRBJ2-1; 10 bases match TRBD2. The CDR3 is 16 residues long. Germline V CDR1 and CDR2: LGHNA, YNFKEQ. V lost 5 bases and J lost 7; bases outside the gene matches: 11. The CDR3 region has the DNA TGTGCCAGCAGCAGCCAGCGGGGGGGCCGAGGTAATGAGCAGTTCTTC. Translation: CASSSQRGGRGNEQFF.

The chain joins TRBV13 to TRBJ1-4; 7 bases fit TRBD1. Germline assignment: CDR1 PRHDT and CDR2 FYEKMQ (reference sequence). This CDR3 has 14 amino acids. With V trimmed by 5 bases and J by 8 bases, 8 bases remained unmatched. CDR3 in DNA: TGTGCCAGCAGCCTACAGGGGACTTTAGAAAAACTGTTTTTT. Translation gives CASSLQGTLEKLFF.

The chain recombines TRBV4-1 with TRBJ1-2, with 7 bases matching TRBD1. V lost 1 base, J lost 4 bases, and 3 bases stayed unmatched. The CDR3 loop spans 14 amino acids. CDR1 MGHRA and CDR2 YSYEKL come from the germline V gene. The CDR3 is CASSQGQGVYGYTF. The CDR3 DNA follows: TGCGCCAGCAGCCAAGGTCAGGGGGTCTATGGCTACACCTTC.

In DNA form, the CDR3 reads TGCGCCAGCAGCCAGCAGGGGCCAGGGCACACAGATACGCAGTATTTT. As protein: CASSQQGPGHTDTQYF. This rearrangement joins TRBV5-1 to TRBJ2-3; possibly TRBD1 for D (6 bases). The CDR3 spans 16 residues. Trimming pared 4 bases from V and 2 bases from J, leaving 17 bases between. CDR1 SGHRS and CDR2 YFSETQ come from the germline V gene.

V and J are TRBV4-2 and TRBJ2-7; 12 bases match TRBD1. CDR3 length: 17 residues. Per germline, CDR1 LGHNA and CDR2 YNFKEQ. V lost 0 bases to trimming and J lost 1 base; unmatched junction nucleotides: 4. CDR3 DNA: TGTGCCAGCAGCCAAGATGGGACAGGGGGCGTTTCCTACGAGCAGTACTTC. Amino acids: CASSQDGTGGVSYEQYF.

The V gene is TRBV2, the J gene TRBJ2-5, with D possibly matching TRBD2 (6 bases). The CDR3 is 14 residues long. V was pared by 4 bases and J by 1 base, with 10 bases between. Germline V gene data show CDR1 as SNHLY and CDR2 as FYNNEI. Written as DNA, the CDR3 is TGTGCCAGCAGTGTGGCCGGGAGCCAAGAGACCCAGTACTTC. This gives the protein CASSVAGSQETQYF.

The chain is built from TRBV5-1 and TRBJ1-2, with D tentatively TRBD1 (6 bases). This CDR3 contains 17 residues. Per the germline V gene, CDR1 is SGHRS and CDR2 is YFSETQ. The V end was cut by 0 bases, the J end by 0 bases, with 15 bases between. The CDR3 loop reads CASSLAPPGASNYGYTF. The CDR3 nucleotides read TGCGCCAGCAGCTTGGCGCCCCCAGGGGCATCTAACTATGGCTACACCTTC.

V usage is TRBV13 and J usage is TRBJ1-5; TRBD1 is a possible D gene (5 bases). In germline, CDR1 is PRHDT, CDR2 FYEKMQ (reference sequence). V was cut by 6 bases and J by 6 bases, with 12 bases left in between. The CDR3 length is 13 residues. The CDR3 nucleotides read TGTGCCAGCAGTACAAGGGGTCTTCAGCCCCAGCATTTT. Residues: CASSTRGLQPQHF.

V usage is TRBV6-4 and J usage is TRBJ1-1, with D perhaps matching TRBD1 (6 bases). V was pared by 6 bases and J by 1 base, with 12 bases between. CDR1 MRHNA and CDR2 SNTAGT come from the germline V gene. This CDR3 spans 14 amino acids. CDR3 nucleotides: TGTGCCAGCAGAGCACAGGGTGGGAACACTGAAGCTTTCTTT. It codes for CASRAQGGNTEAFF.

The chain links TRBV5-4 to TRBJ2-1; 10 bases are shared with TRBD2. Unmatched junction bases numbered 9, after V lost 4 bases and J lost 5 bases. The CDR3 runs 16 residues. CDR1 and CDR2 (germline): SGHNT, YYREEE (reference sequence). CDR3: CASSALTSGIHNEQFF. In DNA, the CDR3 is TGTGCCAGCAGCGCCCTTACTAGCGGGATCCACAATGAGCAGTTCTTC. Filled out from reference TRBV5-4 and TRBJ2-1, the complete variable domain reads ETGVTQSPTHLIKTRGQQVTLRCSSQSGHNTVSWYQQALGQGPQFIFQYYREEENGRGNFPPRFSGLQFPNYSSELNVNALELDDSALYLCASSALTSGIHNEQFFGPGTRLTVL.

The chain combines TRBV27 with TRBJ2-1, with D possibly being TRBD1 (6 bases). Deletions cut 7 bases from V and 4 bases from J, with 11 bases between. Germline CDR1 is MNHEY and CDR2 is SMNVEV (reference sequence). The CDR3 has 13 amino acids. The CDR3 spells CASTTDRYNEQFF. The DNA for the CDR3 is TGTGCCAGCACCACGGACAGATACAATGAGCAGTTCTTC.

The sample holds one count of this clone. The chain couples TRBV6-5 to TRBJ2-5, with 7 bases fitting TRBD1. The CDR3 covers 13 residues. Germline V lookup: CDR1 MNHEY, CDR2 SVGAGI. V shed 6 bases, J shed 3 bases, and the junction held 4 bases outside the gene matches. In DNA, the CDR3 is TGTGCCAGCAGCCTACAGGGGAAAGAGACCCAGTACTTC. Residues: CASSLQGKETQYF.

The chain links TRBV9 to TRBJ1-2, with D perhaps matching TRBD1 (6 bases). Germline loops: CDR1 SGDLS, CDR2 YYNGEE. V lost 3 bases and J lost 2, with 14 bases in between. The CDR3 has 15 residues. In DNA, the CDR3 is TGTGCCAGCAGCGAGGGGGAGGGGCTCAACTATGGCTACACCTTC. This gives the protein CASSEGEGLNYGYTF.

The chain carries TRBV2 and TRBJ2-3, with 8 bases aligning to TRBD1. CDR3 length: 14 residues. V dropped 7 bases and J dropped 2; count of bases not matched to a gene: 5. Germline assignment: CDR1 SNHLY and CDR2 FYNNEI. CDR3 in amino acids: CASKPGQDTDTQYF. The CDR3 DNA reads as TGTGCCAGCAAACCGGGACAGGACACAGATACGCAGTATTTT. Full variable domain (remainder filled in from reference TRBV2 and TRBJ2-3): EPEVTQTPSHQVTQMGQEVILRCVPISNHLYFYWYRQILGQKVEFLVSFYNNEISEKSEIFDDQFSVERPDGSNFTLKIRSTKLEDSAMYFCASKPGQDTDTQYFGPGTRLTVL.

This clone was observed a few times. This sequence joins TRBV27 and TRBJ2-5; 7 nucleotides agree with TRBD1. V trimming: 3 bases; J trimming: 0 bases; junction bases outside the gene matches: 1. Germline V gene lookup returns CDR1 MNHEY and CDR2 SMNVEV (reference sequence). The CDR3 is 14 amino acids. This chain's CDR3 is CASSFTGDQETQYF. CDR3 sequence (DNA): TGTGCCAGCAGTTTTACAGGGGACCAAGAGACCCAGTACTTC.

The CDR3 DNA is TGTGCCAGCACCACCCCCGCAGGGGGGATCAATGAGCAGTTCTTC. It codes for CASTTPAGGINEQFF. V and J are TRBV6-1 and TRBJ2-1; TRBD1 might be the D (7 bases). The germline V gene encodes CDR1 MNHNS and CDR2 SASEGT. The V end lost 7 bases, the J end lost 6 bases, and 19 bases lay between the germline ends. The length of the CDR3 is 15 residues.

The CDR3 is CASSSTGIAGNTIYF. Written as DNA, the CDR3 is TGTGCCAGCAGCTCAACAGGAATTGCTGGAAACACCATATATTTT. The gene calls are TRBV7-2 and TRBJ1-3; possibly TRBD1 for D (5 bases). This CDR3 comprises 15 residues. With 4 bases removed from V and 2 bases from J, the gap between germline ends came to 12 bases. Per germline, CDR1 SGHTA and CDR2 FQGNSA.

There are a few counts of this clone. The chain uses TRBV5-1 and TRBJ1-1, with 9 bases aligning to TRBD1. V shed 5 bases, J shed 8 bases, and the junction held 10 bases outside the gene matches. This CDR3 contains 14 residues. In germline, CDR1 is SGHRS, CDR2 YFSETQ. CDR3 amino acids: CASRGDRGEMEAFF. In DNA, the CDR3 is TGCGCCAGCAGGGGTGACAGGGGGGAGATGGAAGCTTTCTTT.

The chain uses TRBV18 and TRBJ1-5, with D tentatively TRBD1 (6 bases). The CDR3 spans 15 residues. Trimming removed 4 bases from V and 5 bases from J, with 15 bases in between. Germline V gene sequence: CDR1 KGHSH, CDR2 LQKENI. The CDR3 reads CASSRKQGRDQPQHF. The CDR3 DNA reads TGTGCCAGCTCACGGAAACAGGGTAGAGATCAGCCCCAGCATTTT. Using reference TRBV18 and TRBJ1-5 for the parts outside the CDR3, the full variable domain is NAGVMQNPRHLVRRRGQEARLRCSPMKGHSHVYWYRQLPEEGLKFMVYLQKENIIDESGMPKERFSAEFPKEGPSILRIQQVVRGDSAAYFCASSRKQGRDQPQHFGDGTRLSIL.

The CDR3 coding sequence is TGTGCCAGCAGCTTAGCGCAGGGTCAGCCCCAGCATTTT. This sequence encodes CASSLAQGQPQHF. The rearrangement links TRBV7-6 to TRBJ1-5; the D gene is possibly TRBD1 (5 bases). Germline loops: CDR1 SGHVS, CDR2 FNYEAQ. Trimming took off 0 bases at V and 6 bases at J, with 6 bases between the two ends. This CDR3 has 13 amino acids.

The genes are TRBV6-1 and TRBJ2-7, with 8 bases fitting TRBD1. J was trimmed by 2 bases and V by 8 bases; bases with no gene match: 11. The CDR3 is 15 residues long. Per the germline V gene, CDR1 is MNHNS and CDR2 is SASEGT. CDR3 nucleotides: TGTGCCAGCTGCAGAGGACAGGGCCTTACCTACGAGCAGTACTTC. Protein: CASCRGQGLTYEQYF.

J is TRBJ2-1 and V is TRBV2; D is possibly TRBD1 (6 bases). The CDR3 spans 13 residues. Germline loops: CDR1 SNHLY, CDR2 FYNNEI. With 7 bases removed from V and 7 bases from J, the gap between germline ends came to 14 bases. DNA of the CDR3: TGTGCCAGCATAGGGGCAGGGGAAAATGAGCAGTTCTTC. Residues: CASIGAGENEQFF.

This chain uses TRBV10-3 with TRBJ1-3; 9 positions agree with TRBD1. CDR1 ENHRY and CDR2 SYGVKD come from the germline V gene. The CDR3 consists of 13 residues. Trimming took 9 bases from V and 5 from J; bases not matched to a gene: 5. For the CDR3, the DNA is TGTGCCATTGGACAGGGGACCCGAAACACCATATATTTT. Residues: CAIGQGTRNTIYF.

The V gene is TRBV9, the J gene TRBJ1-2; perhaps TRBD1 as D (6 bases). The V gene lost 4 bases and the J gene lost 8 bases, with 15 bases spanning the gap. Germline CDR1 is SGDLS and CDR2 is YYNGEE. The CDR3 is 13 residues long. In nucleotides, the CDR3 is TGTGCCAGCAGCACACACCTCACAGGGGGCTACACCTTC. This translates into CASSTHLTGGYTF.

The V and J genes are TRBV6-4 and TRBJ2-1; 11 positions match TRBD2. Germline V gene data show CDR1 as MRHNA and CDR2 as SNTAGT. CDR3 length: 16 residues. V lost 6 bases to trimming and J lost 5 bases; unmatched junction nucleotides: 9. CDR3: CASSPSGGPFDNEQFF. The DNA for the CDR3 is TGTGCCAGCAGCCCTAGCGGGGGGCCCTTTGACAATGAGCAGTTCTTC.

This clone was picked up one time. The CDR3 DNA reads TGTGCCAGCAGCTTAGACAGAGAGAGAAACTATGGCTACACCTTC. Protein: CASSLDRERNYGYTF. The genes are TRBV7-8 and TRBJ1-2; no clear D gene. Trimming pared 1 base from V and 2 bases from J, leaving 11 bases between. The length of the CDR3 is 15 residues. In germline, CDR1 is SGHVS, CDR2 FQNEAQ.

This sequence joins TRBV10-3 and TRBJ2-2, with 11 bases fitting TRBD2. This CDR3 has 15 amino acids. CDR1 and CDR2 from the germline V gene are ENHRY and SYGVKD. Trimming cost V 5 bases and J 5 bases; bases outside gene matches: 4. CDR3 in DNA: TGTGCCATCAGTTTAGCGGGAGGGCGAACCGGGGAGCTGTTTTTT. Encoded protein: CAISLAGGRTGELFF.

CDR3 in amino acids: CASSPLSGDHGGYTF. The CDR3 DNA reads TGTGCCAGCTCACCACTTTCAGGGGATCATGGCGGCTACACCTTC. J is TRBJ1-2 and V is TRBV18; D possibly corresponds to TRBD1 (6 bases). Trimming took 1 base from V and 8 from J, leaving 17 bases between them. Germline CDR1 reads KGHSH; CDR2 reads LQKENI. The CDR3 contains 15 residues. Drawing the rest from reference TRBV18 and TRBJ1-2, the complete variable domain is NAGVMQNPRHLVRRRGQEARLRCSPMKGHSHVYWYRQLPEEGLKFMVYLQKENIIDESGMPKERFSAEFPKEGPSILRIQQVVRGDSAAYFCASSPLSGDHGGYTFGSGTRLTVV.

The chain carries TRBV5-4 and TRBJ2-7; TRBD2 agrees at 10 bases. J lost 2 bases, V lost 0 bases, and 5 bases had no gene match. Germline lookup yields CDR1 SGHNT and CDR2 YYREEE (reference sequence). This CDR3 has 16 residues. The CDR3 sequence is CASSLGSSGRTYEQYF. CDR3 DNA sequence: TGTGCCAGCAGCTTGGGGTCTAGCGGGAGAACCTACGAGCAGTACTTC.

The chain carries TRBV25-1 and TRBJ2-3, with TRBD2 as a possible D gene (5 bases). The germline V gene encodes CDR1 MGHDK and CDR2 SYGVNS. This CDR3 spans 12 amino acids. V was trimmed by 6 bases and J by 7 bases, leaving 11 bases between them. The CDR3, as DNA: TGTGCCAGCAGCGCGGGTCTGAATACGCAGTATTTT. It is translated as CASSAGLNTQYF.